Listed here are 15 T cell receptor beta chains from one sample, sequenced in a study of blood T cell repertoires in COVID-19. TCRdb's copy holds only in-frame clones and misses some; the assay was immunoSEQ multiplex PCR. The sample has roughly 100,000 clones, approximately 90% seen once. The material sequenced was peripheral blood. These receptors were collected from a woman aged 50 to 65 with COVID-19, enrolled during active disease.

This chain uses TRBV19 with TRBJ1-1, with D possibly matching TRBD1 (6 bases). The CDR3 loop spans 15 amino acids. Trimming cost V 4 bases and J 3 bases, with 15 bases left between them. The germline gives CDR1 LNHDA, CDR2 SQIVND (reference sequence). The CDR3 coding sequence is TGTGCCAGTAGTACGAGGGGGTATCCAGACACTGAAGCTTTCTTT. This codes for CASSTRGYPDTEAFF.

In its sample, this clone was seen once. The rearrangement uses TRBV3-1 (or the pseudogene TRBV3-2) and TRBJ2-1; TRBD1 might be the D (5 bases). V was shortened by 3 bases and J by 0 bases, with 12 bases between the two germline ends. Germline V CDR1 and CDR2: LGHDT, YNNKEL (reference sequence). CDR3 size: 16 residues. The CDR3 reads CASSHRGKSSYNEQFF. Written as DNA, the CDR3 is TGTGCCAGCAGCCATAGGGGTAAGAGCTCCTACAATGAGCAGTTCTTC.

This clone was observed a handful of times. The rearrangement joins TRBV10-3 to TRBJ1-1; tentative D call: TRBD1 (5 bases). CDR1 is ENHRY and CDR2 is SYGVKD in the germline V gene. CDR3 length: 13 residues. Trimming left V 6 bases short and J 3 bases short, with 11 bases between. This CDR3 is CAIRRDGDTEAFF. The CDR3 DNA reads as TGTGCCATCAGGCGGGACGGGGACACTGAAGCTTTCTTT.

The chain carries TRBV4-3 and TRBJ1-1; 8 bases map to TRBD1. Germline assignment: CDR1 LGHNA and CDR2 YSLEER. V lost 3 bases to trimming and J lost 0 bases; unmatched junction nucleotides: 6. The length of the CDR3 is 16 residues. CDR3 nucleotides: TGCGCCAGCAGCCACCGGGACAGGCCTATGAACACTGAAGCTTTCTTT. This codes for CASSHRDRPMNTEAFF.

V and J are TRBV7-9 and TRBJ1-5; D ambiguous. The CDR3 length is 14 residues. Trimming removed 4 bases from V and 6 bases from J, with 13 bases in between. Germline lookup yields CDR1 SEHNR and CDR2 FQNEAQ (reference sequence). The CDR3 is CASSSDPPGQPQHF. Here the CDR3 DNA reads TGTGCCAGCAGCTCCGACCCCCCGGGTCAGCCCCAGCATTTT.

The genes are TRBV4-2 and TRBJ2-5, with 12 nucleotides matching TRBD2. The CDR3 loop spans 16 amino acids. The ends lost 1 base at V and 5 bases at J; junction bases unmatched: 5. Germline CDR1 LGHNA, CDR2 YNFKEQ. The CDR3 coding sequence is TGTGCCAGCAGCCAAGGGGCTAGCGGGGGGGCGGAGACCCAGTACTTC. Its translation: CASSQGASGGAETQYF.

The rearrangement joins TRBV19 to TRBJ1-6; 7 nucleotides agree with TRBD1. The CDR3 runs 18 residues. Germline CDR1 is LNHDA and CDR2 is SQIVND (reference sequence). The V gene end was trimmed by 8 bases and the J gene end by 0 bases; junction bases not matched to a gene: 13. The CDR3 nucleotides are TGTGCCAGTTCTCTTGGACAGGAGATCAGCTCCTATAATTCACCCCTCCACTTT. Encoded protein: CASSLGQEISSYNSPLHF.

This chain joins TRBV6-1 and TRBJ2-3; D is uncertain. This CDR3 has 13 amino acids. Germline V gene data show CDR1 as MNHNS and CDR2 as SASEGT. Trimming left V 5 bases short and J 4 bases short, with 10 bases between. Written as DNA, the CDR3 is TGTGCCAGCAGTTCTCGACTCTCAGATACGCAGTATTTT. Its translation: CASSSRLSDTQYF.

The chain uses TRBV28 and TRBJ1-2, with D possibly matching TRBD1 (5 bases). V was pared by 3 bases and J by 4 bases, with 12 bases between. The CDR3 is made up of 14 amino acids. Per germline, CDR1 MDHEN and CDR2 SYDVKM. CDR3 bases: TGTGCCAGCAGTTTTCAGGGAAACGTCTATGGCTACACCTTC. This gives the protein CASSFQGNVYGYTF.

The chain has TRBV24-1 and TRBJ2-2, with 9 bases that match TRBD1. The CDR3 is 14 amino acids. Germline V lookup: CDR1 KGHDR, CDR2 SFDVKD. V dropped 5 bases and J dropped 6; count of bases not matched to a gene: 3. The CDR3 DNA sequence: TGTGCCACCAGTGGGACAGGGGTATCCGGGGAGCTGTTTTTT. This gives the protein CATSGTGVSGELFF.

The chain links TRBV9 to TRBJ2-5, with D possibly being TRBD1 (7 bases). The CDR3 is 15 amino acids. Trimming cost V 7 bases and J 5 bases, with 21 bases left between them. Germline V gives CDR1 SGDLS, CDR2 YYNGEE. CDR3 amino acids: CASANRQGSGETQYF. The CDR3, as DNA: TGTGCCAGCGCTAACAGACAGGGAAGCGGGGAGACCCAGTACTTC.

V and J are TRBV5-8 and TRBJ2-1, with TRBD2 as a possible D gene (5 bases). V was pared by 0 bases and J by 3 bases, with 10 bases between. The CDR3 runs to 15 residues. CDR1 is SGHTS, CDR2 YDEGEE, per germline. The CDR3 protein is CASSLAAADYNEQFF. CDR3 nucleotides: TGTGCCAGCAGCTTGGCGGCAGCGGACTACAATGAGCAGTTCTTC.

The rearrangement links TRBV24-1 to TRBJ1-2; 7 bases agree with TRBD1. Per the germline V gene, CDR1 is KGHDR and CDR2 is SFDVKD. The V segment lost 2 bases and the J segment 9 bases; nucleotides outside the gene matches: 2. This CDR3 has 12 residues. This chain's CDR3 is CATSDWTGRYTF. The CDR3, as DNA: TGTGCCACCAGTGATTGGACAGGTCGCTACACCTTC.

This chain connects TRBV4-3 to TRBJ2-7; 7 bases agree with TRBD2. The germline gives CDR1 LGHNA, CDR2 YSLEER. Trimming cost V 0 bases and J 3 bases; bases outside gene matches: 14. The CDR3 sequence is 18 residues long. Here the CDR3 DNA reads TGCGCCAGCAGCCAAGAAAATGGGGGGGGTCCACCGCTCTACGAGCAGTACTTC. Translation gives CASSQENGGGPPLYEQYF.

V gene TRBV7-2 combines with J gene TRBJ2-1; 11 positions agree with TRBD2. The V segment lost 5 bases and the J segment 7 bases; nucleotides outside the gene matches: 10. The germline V gene has CDR1 SGHTA and CDR2 FQGNSA. The CDR3 is 16 residues long. Written as DNA, the CDR3 is TGTGCCAGCAGCCTAATTAGCGGGGGGGCAAAAAATGAGCAGTTCTTC. Its translation is CASSLISGGAKNEQFF.